Shown below are 8 T cell receptor beta chains from a single sample sequenced in a study of OX40 agonist ivuxolimab in advanced cancers. The assay was immunoSEQ multiplex PCR, and TCRdb's table has in-frame clones only and misses some. The table shows tens of thousands of clones, with about 93% occurring only once. Sequences were derived from CD4+ or CD8+ T cells sorted from blood, sampled in a trial of the OX40 agonist ivuxolimab. Receptor source: an adult with an advanced solid tumor such as melanoma, head and neck, liver or kidney cancer.

To note about this clone: One junction end does not reproduce the germline sequence, and a read error may be involved. Here the CDR3 DNA reads TGTGCCAGCAGCCCAGGGACTAGCGGGACCCCCTTCCCGATCTTC. Encoded protein: CASSPGTSGTPFPIF. The V call is TRBV7-8, the J call TRBJ2-1; 13 bases match TRBD2. The CDR3 runs 15 residues. Germline CDR1 and CDR2: SGHVS and FQNEAQ.

The chain uses TRBV5-1 and TRBJ2-1; 7 bases match TRBD2. V lost 4 bases and J lost 4; bases outside the gene matches: 5. The CDR3 contains 14 residues. Germline V gives CDR1 SGHRS, CDR2 YFSETQ. The CDR3 is CASSQAGDYNEQFF. In DNA, the CDR3 is TGCGCCAGCAGCCAGGCGGGGGATTACAATGAGCAGTTCTTC.

This chain links TRBV5-6 with TRBJ1-5; D remains ambiguous. The germline V and J ends were trimmed by 2 bases and 0 bases, with 6 bases remaining between them. The germline CDR1 and CDR2 sequences are SGHDT and YYEEEE. The CDR3 is 14 residues long. The CDR3 DNA reads as TGTGCCAGCAGCTTCGGCCATAGCAATCAGCCCCAGCATTTT. It yields the protein CASSFGHSNQPQHF. Complete variable domain (other parts from reference TRBV5-6 and TRBJ1-5): DAGVTQSPTHLIKTRGQQVTLRCSPKSGHDTVSWYQQALGQGPQFIFQYYEEEERQRGNFPDRFSGHQFPNYSSELNVNALLLGDSALYLCASSFGHSNQPQHFGDGTRLSIL.

This clone has a handful of counts. The sample carries other DNA sequences with the same CDR3. CDR3 DNA sequence: TGTGCCAGTAGTATCGGGACGTACGAGCAGTACTTC. Protein product: CASSIGTYEQYF. This rearrangement joins TRBV19 to TRBJ2-7; D assignment may be TRBD1 or TRBD2 (5 bases each). CDR1 LNHDA and CDR2 SQIVND come from the germline V gene (reference sequence). The length of the CDR3 is 12 residues. V gave up 3 bases and J gave up 4 bases, with 7 bases separating them.

V usage is TRBV19 and J usage is TRBJ1-6; unclear D gene. The CDR3 runs 17 residues. CDR1 and CDR2 from the germline V gene are LNHDA and SQIVND (reference sequence). Between the trimmed V and J ends, which lost 9 bases and 0 bases, there was a span of 18 bases. CDR3 sequence reads: CASPPGVRSSYNSPLHF. The CDR3, as DNA: TGTGCCAGCCCCCCTGGGGTCAGGAGCTCCTATAATTCACCCCTCCACTTT. Variable domain in full (rest from reference TRBV19 and TRBJ1-6): DGGITQSPKYLFRKEGQNVTLSCEQNLNHDAMYWYRQDPGQGLRLIYYSQIVNDFQKGDIAEGYSVSREKKESFPLTVTSAQKNPTAFYLCASPPGVRSSYNSPLHFGNGTRLTVT.

The chain carries TRBV6-6 and TRBJ2-2; D remains ambiguous. The V end was cut by 7 bases, the J end by 4 bases, with 16 bases between. This CDR3 has 15 amino acids. Germline assignment: CDR1 MNHNY and CDR2 SVGAGI (reference sequence). The CDR3 nucleotides read TGTGCCAGCAATGCTGGGGTGGAGAGCACCGGGGAGCTGTTTTTT. Translated: CASNAGVESTGELFF.

The rearrangement uses TRBV14 and TRBJ2-7; 9 positions match TRBD1. V was clipped by 4 bases and J by 3 bases; unmatched bases: 10. The CDR3 spans 16 residues. Germline values: CDR1 SGHDN, CDR2 FVKESK. The CDR3 DNA follows: TGTGCCAGCAGCCGGTACCAACAGGGGGCTGGCTACGAGCAGTACTTC. This gives the protein CASSRYQQGAGYEQYF.

V gene TRBV7-3 combines with J gene TRBJ2-1, with 9 bases aligning to TRBD1. Trimming took 5 bases from V and 8 from J; bases not matched to a gene: 7. CDR1 is SGHTA and CDR2 is FQGTGA in the germline V gene. The CDR3 loop spans 14 amino acids. The CDR3 protein is CASSPRTGEHEQFF. CDR3 DNA sequence: TGTGCCAGCAGCCCGCGGACAGGGGAACATGAGCAGTTCTTC.